The 13 T cell receptor beta chains below come from one sample, sequenced in a study of T cell responses to AZD1222 COVID-19 vaccine. The assay was immunoSEQ multiplex PCR, and TCRdb's table has in-frame clones only and misses some. The data contain about 150,000 clones, around 87% of them singletons. The input for sequencing was peripheral blood, taken 28 days after the second AZD1222 dose. Receptors were obtained from an adult who received the AZD1222 COVID-19 vaccine.

J is TRBJ2-2 and V is TRBV19; 12 nucleotides match TRBD2. J gave up 4 bases and V 5 bases, and 5 bases lay outside the gene matches. Germline lookup yields CDR1 LNHDA and CDR2 SQIVND (reference sequence). This CDR3 region has 16 residues. The CDR3, as DNA: TGTGCCAGTAGTTTCGGGACTAGCGGGTTCACCGGGGAGCTGTTTTTT. Protein product: CASSFGTSGFTGELFF.

This clone was detected once. CDR3 residues: CASSRGGSGSEAFF. In DNA, the CDR3 is TGTGCCAGCAGCCGGGGAGGTTCGGGCTCTGAAGCTTTCTTT. This chain uses TRBV28 with TRBJ1-1; D unclear. With 6 bases removed from V and 6 bases from J, the gap between germline ends came to 17 bases. The CDR3 spans 14 residues. Germline CDR1 and CDR2: MDHEN and SYDVKM.

The chain recombines TRBV19 with TRBJ2-7, with D tentatively TRBD2 (5 bases). CDR1 is LNHDA, CDR2 SQIVND, per germline (reference sequence). CDR3 size: 12 residues. Trimming stripped 5 bases from V and 3 bases from J, with 8 bases between. CDR3 in DNA: TGTGCCAGTAGTGGCGGGTTCTACGAGCAGTACTTC. This encodes CASSGGFYEQYF. Full variable domain (remainder filled in from reference TRBV19 and TRBJ2-7): DGGITQSPKYLFRKEGQNVTLSCEQNLNHDAMYWYRQDPGQGLRLIYYSQIVNDFQKGDIAEGYSVSREKKESFPLTVTSAQKNPTAFYLCASSGGFYEQYFGPGTRLTVT.

The chain employs TRBV5-1 and TRBJ2-7; 10 bases match TRBD2. CDR1 is SGHRS, CDR2 YFSETQ, per germline. After removal of 1 base from V and 5 bases from J, the junction contained 9 bases not matched to a gene. The CDR3 spans 16 residues. CDR3 nucleotide sequence: TGCGCCAGCAGCTTGTCGCCTAGCGGGGGATCGGACGAGCAGTACTTC. Translated, it gives CASSLSPSGGSDEQYF. Combining the CDR3 with reference TRBV5-1 and TRBJ2-7 gives the whole variable domain KAGVTQTPRYLIKTRGQQVTLSCSPISGHRSVSWYQQTPGQGLQFLFEYFSETQRNKGNFPGRFSGRQFSNSRSEMNVSTLELGDSALYLCASSLSPSGGSDEQYFGPGTRLTVT.

Only a few counts were recorded for this clone. V usage is TRBV7-9 and J usage is TRBJ2-2, with D unclear. The length of the CDR3 is 16 residues. The ends were cut back, 1 base at V and 4 bases at J, with 13 bases in the middle. Germline V gives CDR1 SEHNR, CDR2 FQNEAQ (reference sequence). The CDR3: CASSLVPGSGTGELFF. The CDR3 nucleotides are TGTGCCAGCAGCTTAGTCCCCGGGTCGGGCACCGGGGAGCTGTTTTTT.

V is TRBV27 and J is TRBJ2-7; TRBD2 agrees at 12 bases. Germline CDR1 MNHEY, CDR2 SMNVEV (reference sequence). The V and J ends lost 3 bases and 4 bases, in that order; junction bases with no gene match: 7. The CDR3 contains 16 residues. The CDR3 bases are TGTGCCAGCAGTTTGGGACGGACTAGCGGGAAGTACGAGCAGTACTTC. Protein: CASSLGRTSGKYEQYF.

The J gene is TRBJ2-7, the V gene TRBV6-6; D gene uncertain. Per the germline V gene, CDR1 is MNHNY and CDR2 is SVGAGI (reference sequence). V lost 6 bases and J 0 bases, leaving 12 bases between the germline ends. CDR3 length: 14 residues. The CDR3 here is CASSPVFSSYEQYF. In DNA, the CDR3 is TGTGCCAGCAGCCCAGTTTTTTCCTCCTACGAGCAGTACTTC.

This clone has just one count. The J gene is TRBJ2-5, the V gene TRBV9; D is unclear. V was trimmed by 0 bases and J by 1 base, leaving 13 bases between them. The CDR3 consists of 16 residues. In germline, CDR1 is SGDLS, CDR2 YYNGEE. The CDR3 region has the DNA TGTGCCAGCAGCGTAGGAGTCCGTCGGTCCCAAGAGACCCAGTACTTC. It yields the protein CASSVGVRRSQETQYF.

This rearrangement joins TRBV25-1 to TRBJ1-4; maybe TRBD1 (5 bases). CDR3 size: 14 residues. Trimming took off 5 bases at V and 4 bases at J, with 11 bases between the two ends. Germline CDR1 MGHDK, CDR2 SYGVNS. The CDR3 DNA sequence: TGTGCCAGCAGTTGGGTCGGGGGTAATGAAAAACTGTTTTTT. Its translation: CASSWVGGNEKLFF.

V usage is TRBV19 and J usage is TRBJ2-7; either TRBD1 or TRBD2 may fit D (5 bases each). The CDR3 sequence is 13 residues long. V was clipped by 6 bases and J by 2 bases, with 11 bases between them. Germline values: CDR1 LNHDA, CDR2 SQIVND (reference sequence). The CDR3, as DNA: TGTGCCAGTAGCAGAGGGGAACCCTACGAGCAGTACTTC. It is translated as CASSRGEPYEQYF.

The chain combines TRBV24-1 with TRBJ1-4, with 9 bases identical to TRBD1. This CDR3 has 15 residues. Germline CDR1 reads KGHDR; CDR2 reads SFDVKD. V gave up 2 bases and J gave up 7 bases; unmatched junction bases: 4. The CDR3 here is CATSDSTGGSEKLFF. Here the CDR3 DNA reads TGTGCCACCAGTGATTCAACAGGGGGCTCTGAAAAACTGTTTTTT.

The CDR3, as DNA: TGCAGCGTTGAATCCGGGGCGGGCACTGAAGCTTTCTTT. Its translation: CSVESGAGTEAFF. The chain has TRBV29-1 and TRBJ1-1, with D perhaps matching TRBD1 (5 bases). Per germline, CDR1 SQVTM and CDR2 ANQGSEA. The V end lost 2 bases, the J end lost 4 bases, and 11 bases lay between the germline ends. The CDR3 has 13 residues.

The chain is built from TRBV6-5 and TRBJ2-7; possibly TRBD1 or TRBD2 for D (6 bases each). The germline V gene has CDR1 MNHEY and CDR2 SVGAGI. The CDR3 is 14 residues long. Deletions cut 7 bases from V and 3 bases from J, with 16 bases between. CDR3 in amino acids: CASTRGGLVYEQYF. As DNA, the CDR3 is TGTGCCAGCACTCGAGGGGGGTTGGTCTACGAGCAGTACTTC.